This TCR beta chain emerged from a study of blood T cell repertoires in COVID-19. Study context: Sample material is recorded as cDNA or gDNA derived from T cells, B-cell-depleted T cells, or PBMCs.

Study members were between roughly 18 and 89 years old and lived in roughly 24 US regions. Cohort allocation depended upon clinical history that participants reported. Symptom resolution, clearance, or two negative PCRs marked donors in Cohort 3 as recovered. Assay used: immunoSEQ multiplex PCR; TCRdb lists only in-frame clones, some missing. The profile shows under 500,000 clones, approximately 92% of them singletons. The material sequenced was PBMCs or T cells enriched from blood (not recorded which). The sequence came from a young man who had recovered from COVID-19.

CDR3 sequence: CASSFPLSGANVLTF. DNA of the CDR3: TGTGCCAGCAGCTTCCCTCTCTCTGGGGCCAACGTCCTGACTTTC. The chain links TRBV7-2 to TRBJ2-6; D is unresolved. This CDR3 is built from 15 residues. Per the germline V gene, CDR1 is SGHTA and CDR2 is FQGNSA. The V end lost 3 bases, the J end lost 0 bases, and 6 bases lay between the germline ends.